This is a list of T cell receptor beta chains from one sample in a study of blood T cell repertoires in COVID-19. Sequenced by immunoSEQ multiplex PCR; TCRdb stores in-frame clones only, minus some. The data show about 150,000 clones, approximately 85% seen once. The material sequenced was peripheral blood. Every receptor here comes from a man aged 55 to 69 with COVID-19, enrolled during active disease. Each CDR3 is given with its conserved first and last residue. The D gene is left open where the match is weak. Clone sizes are given selectively: once, few, many, or a class where the clone is expanded.

v_call: TRBV19
clone_size: .
j_call: TRBJ1-6
d_call: .
cdr3_nt: TGTGCCAGTAGTGACAGATTGCATTCACCCCTCCACTTT
cdr3_aa: CASSDRLHSPLHF

v_call: TRBV7-2
clone_size: .
j_call: TRBJ2-1
d_call: TRBD2
cdr3_nt: TGTGCCAGCAGCTTATGGGTAGCGGGGGCGATCTCCTACAATGAGCAGTTCTTC
cdr3_aa: CASSLWVAGAISYNEQFF

v_call: TRBV19
clone_size: .
j_call: TRBJ2-7
d_call: .
cdr3_nt: TGTGCCAGTAGTATAGACCAGGGGAACTACGAGCAGTACTTC
cdr3_aa: CASSIDQGNYEQYF

v_call: TRBV5-6
clone_size: .
j_call: TRBJ2-7
d_call: .
cdr3_nt: TGTGCCAGCAGCTCTTCCAATAGCGAAAGACCCTACGAGCAGTACTTC
cdr3_aa: CASSSSNSERPYEQYF

v_call: TRBV19
clone_size: .
j_call: TRBJ2-1
d_call: .
cdr3_nt: TGTGCCAGTACTCCCGACAGTCACTCCTACAATGAGCAGTTCTTC
cdr3_aa: CASTPDSHSYNEQFF

v_call: TRBV13
clone_size: .
j_call: TRBJ1-2
d_call: .
cdr3_nt: TGTGCCAGCAGCTTAGGCCAGGGGAGCTATGGCTACACCTTC
cdr3_aa: CASSLGQGSYGYTF

v_call: TRBV7-8
clone_size: .
j_call: TRBJ2-1
d_call: .
cdr3_nt: TGTGCCAGCAGCCCTAGCTTCAATGAGCAGTTCTTC
cdr3_aa: CASSPSFNEQFF

v_call: TRBV6-6
clone_size: few
j_call: TRBJ1-1
d_call: TRBD1
cdr3_nt: TGTGCCAGCACGGACAGGGGATGGACTGAAGCTTTCTTT
cdr3_aa: CASTDRGWTEAFF

v_call: TRBV3-1/TRBV3-2
clone_size: .
j_call: TRBJ2-1
d_call: TRBD2
cdr3_nt: TGTGCCAGCAGCCAGGGACTAGCCTATCGGGAGCAGTTCTTC
cdr3_aa: CASSQGLAYREQFF

v_call: TRBV14
clone_size: .
j_call: TRBJ1-4
d_call: .
cdr3_nt: TGTGCCAGCAGCTCACAGGTTAATGAAAAACTGTTTTTT
cdr3_aa: CASSSQVNEKLFF

v_call: TRBV6-2/TRBV6-3
clone_size: once
j_call: TRBJ1-1
d_call: .
cdr3_nt: TGTGCCAGCAGTTACCTACAGACAGCATCTGAAGCTTTCTTT
cdr3_aa: CASSYLQTASEAFF

v_call: TRBV19
clone_size: .
j_call: TRBJ1-6
d_call: .
cdr3_nt: TGTGCCAGTACTTGGGGGGGCGAAGCCTCACCCCTCCACTTT
cdr3_aa: CASTWGGEASPLHF

v_call: TRBV6-1
clone_size: .
j_call: TRBJ2-1
d_call: TRBD2
cdr3_nt: TGTGCCAGCAGTGATAGCGGGAGGTTCAATGAGCAGTTCTTC
cdr3_aa: CASSDSGRFNEQFF

v_call: TRBV28
clone_size: medium-sized
j_call: TRBJ1-5
d_call: .
cdr3_nt: TGTGCCAGCAGTCCTACCGTAGGGGTGGATTATCAGCCCCAGCATTTT
cdr3_aa: CASSPTVGVDYQPQHF

v_call: TRBV21-1
clone_size: .
j_call: TRBJ1-6
d_call: .
cdr3_nt: TGTGCCAGCGGGGACAGGGGGCCCTATAATTCACCCCTCCACTTT
cdr3_aa: CASGDRGPYNSPLHF

v_call: TRBV7-2
clone_size: .
j_call: TRBJ1-4
d_call: TRBD1
cdr3_nt: TGTGCCAGCAGCCTCGGGACAGCCGAAAAACTGTTTTTT
cdr3_aa: CASSLGTAEKLFF

v_call: TRBV6-5
clone_size: .
j_call: TRBJ1-2
d_call: TRBD1
cdr3_nt: TGTGCCAGCAGTTACCAAAGACAGGGGGACTATGGCTACACCTTC
cdr3_aa: CASSYQRQGDYGYTF

v_call: TRBV11-2
clone_size: .
j_call: TRBJ2-3
d_call: .
cdr3_nt: TGTGCCAGCAGCCTAAGGTGGCAGGGGATCACAGATACGCAGTATTTT
cdr3_aa: CASSLRWQGITDTQYF

v_call: TRBV5-6
clone_size: .
j_call: TRBJ1-5
d_call: TRBD1
cdr3_nt: TGTGCCAGCAGCTCCTTAAACAGGGGCTTAAGCAATCAGCCCCAGCATTTT
cdr3_aa: CASSSLNRGLSNQPQHF

v_call: TRBV12-3/TRBV12-4
clone_size: .
j_call: TRBJ1-5
d_call: TRBD1
cdr3_nt: TGTGCCAGCACAGGACAGGGCAATCAGCCCCAGCATTTT
cdr3_aa: CASTGQGNQPQHF

v_call: TRBV2
clone_size: .
j_call: TRBJ1-1
d_call: .
cdr3_nt: TGTGCCAGCAGCCCCGACGGGGGGAGGGTATCTTTCTTT
cdr3_aa: CASSPDGGRVSFF

v_call: TRBV6-2/TRBV6-3
clone_size: once
j_call: TRBJ1-5
d_call: .
cdr3_nt: TGTGCCAGCAGTTACGGGATTGGGGGCACGGACTATCAGCCCCAGCATTTT
cdr3_aa: CASSYGIGGTDYQPQHF

v_call: TRBV9
clone_size: .
j_call: TRBJ1-5
d_call: .
cdr3_nt: TGTGCCAGCAGCGTAGAAGGGGGTAATCAGCCCCAGCATTTT
cdr3_aa: CASSVEGGNQPQHF

v_call: TRBV21-1
clone_size: .
j_call: TRBJ1-5
d_call: .
cdr3_nt: TGTGCCAGCTGGGTCGTAGAGACATATAGCAATCAGCCCCAGCATTTT
cdr3_aa: CASWVVETYSNQPQHF

v_call: TRBV5-1
clone_size: .
j_call: TRBJ2-3
d_call: TRBD2
cdr3_nt: TGCGCCAGCAGACTAGCGGGGACCACAGATACGCAGTATTTT
cdr3_aa: CASRLAGTTDTQYF

v_call: TRBV25-1
clone_size: .
j_call: TRBJ1-1
d_call: .
cdr3_nt: TGTGCCAGCAGTGAGGAATGGGGATCAGGGGCGGGAGCTTTCTTT
cdr3_aa: CASSEEWGSGAGAFF

v_call: TRBV24-1
clone_size: .
j_call: TRBJ2-2
d_call: TRBD2
cdr3_nt: TGTGCCACCAGTGATTCGGGACTAGCGGGAGGAAGTCTCGGGGAGCTGTTTTTT
cdr3_aa: CATSDSGLAGGSLGELFF

v_call: TRBV6-5
clone_size: .
j_call: TRBJ1-1
d_call: .
cdr3_nt: TGTGCCAGCAAAGAAATGGGACACTTGAACACTGAAGCTTTCTTT
cdr3_aa: CASKEMGHLNTEAFF

v_call: TRBV2
clone_size: .
j_call: TRBJ2-7
d_call: TRBD2
cdr3_nt: TGTGCCAGCAGAATGGGACTAGCGGGAAGAGAGCAGTACTTC
cdr3_aa: CASRMGLAGREQYF